This TCR beta chain was retrieved from a study of T-cell memory formation after mild COVID-19 (dated by TCRdb to 2020 to 2023). Regarding the research as a whole: Most TCR sequence clusters were specific to one of the two donors. Two young, previously healthy adult volunteers made up the cohort, one male and one female. In a couple of donors, T-cell clones that expanded and contracted after mild COVID-19 were followed by sequencing TCRalpha and TCRbeta repertoires longitudinally.

Overall results and qualifications from the work: Some responding clones were detected in pre-infection memory, which suggested that pre-existing cross-reactive memory T cells had joined the SARS-CoV-2 response. Contracting CD4+ clones appeared mostly in the CM and EM memory subsets, whereas CD8+ clones were enriched in EMRA. The study covered only two mild cases, and larger cohorts including severe cases with pre-infection samples were considered necessary. Whether the second-wave clones peaking on day 37 were SARS-CoV-2 specific was not confirmed. Clones that contracted from day 15 to 85 showed balanced CD4/CD8 phenotypes, whereas a second wave of clones that expanded from day 15 to 37 leaned towards CD4+.

For sequencing, an Illumina NovaSeq 6000 was employed. TCRalpha and TCRbeta cDNA libraries were constructed by 5'RACE with constant-segment primers, with sample barcodes and unique molecular identifiers being introduced. Trizol reagent was used to extract RNA from every sample. Library amplification was performed in two PCR steps, and a second sample barcode and Illumina TruSeq adapters were introduced in the second step. Libraries were sequenced on an Illumina NovaSeq with 2 x 150 bp paired-end reads. The original methods were these. With migec v1.2.7, reads were demultiplexed and then collapsed into UMI-guided consensus sequences. Using mixcr v2.1.11, UMI consensuses were aligned to TRA and TRB V and J templates and then assembled into clonotypes. Clonotypes were classified as expanded or contracted when called significant by both edgeR and NoisET, with noise models trained on biological replicates. For edgeR calls, the cutoffs were a false discovery rate-adjusted p below 0.01 and a log2 fold-change threshold of 1. PCA with hierarchical clustering of max-normalized trajectories of the 1000 most abundant clonotypes was used as exploratory dynamics analysis. The CD4 or CD8 phenotype of responding clones was assigned using the separately sequenced CD4+ and CD8+ repertoires. TCRdb itself trimmed the public reads at Q25 with fastp, ran MiXCR and retained productive beta chains. Under each unique CDR3 protein, matching rows form one entry showing the most common genes and DNA. TCRdb, not the original authors, processed these V and J calls. Counted in this sample were almost 550,000 distinct CDR3 sequences; roughly 20% of them appeared once. The top ten hold roughly an eighth of the sample.

Concerning this clonotype itself: No cognate antigen has been identified for it. Base qualities are not recorded, but no much larger clone differs from it by a single base.

Ficoll-Paque density gradient centrifugation was the method used to isolate PBMCs. The germline V gene (reference sequence) yields LNHDA for CDR1 and SQIVND for CDR2. V drops 1 base and J drops 3 bases, leaving 6 bases in between. Taken from cysteine to phenylalanine, the CDR3 has 13 residues. Left in the record is the CDR3 DNA by itself, 39 bases read in frame from the first base. Sequencing input: PBMCs or a T cell subset sorted from them (not recorded which). The V gene is TRBV19 and the J gene is TRBJ1-1; no D gene call is confident. This TCR was recovered from an adult woman who had mild COVID-19 (a few samples of this study predate the infection). The sample titles of this study are shuffled in the database, so cell type and time point are left out; the donor was told from shared clones. The nucleotides are TGTGCCAGTAGTATAGGAGGGCACACTGAAGCTTTCTTT. It codes for CASSIGGHTEAFF.